The clone carrying this T cell receptor (beta chain) has just a few counts. As yet, its antigen is unknown. Germline V gene lookup returns CDR1 SQVTM and CDR2 ANQGSEA. This CDR3 spans 12 amino acids. V was shortened by 3 bases and J by 3 bases, with 8 bases between the two germline ends. The record originates from a study of CD8 T cells in ankylosing spondylitis. Study-wide points: It was reported that disease-linked clones were significantly enriched in matched ankylosing spondylitis synovial fluid.

MiXCR was run by TCRdb on the 5' RACE reads, yielding one entry per CDR3 protein. The sample has about 350,000 distinct CDR3 sequences, more than 20% seen once. J is TRBJ1-2 and V is TRBV29-1, with D perhaps TRBD1 (5 bases). The sample consisted of blood, either unsorted or a sorted T cell fraction (not recorded which). This TCR was recovered from a male donor with ankylosing spondylitis or in good health (not recorded which). CDR3 region: CSVDREDYGYTF. The CDR3 nucleotides are TGCAGCGTTGACAGGGAGGACTATGGCTACACCTTC.